This T cell receptor (beta chain) comes out of a study of T cell repertoires in cytomegalovirus infection. The wider study: Indicated by public TCR beta signatures were CMV infection and matching HLA type.

Each CDR3 protein gets one entry after TCRdb re-called the reads with MiXCR. This table holds about 310,000 distinct CDR3 sequences, roughly a sixth found once. The study's findings and limits: Across the ex vivo response, the dominant clonotypes were HLA-C-restricted CMV-specific TCR beta clonotypes. Based on cumulative public TCR beta family frequency, carriers of CMV plus the relevant HLA were identified.

The germline V gene encodes CDR1 MNHEY and CDR2 SVGEGT. The V gene end was trimmed by 5 bases and the J gene end by 7 bases; junction bases not matched to a gene: 16. The CDR3 totals 16 residues. Ten or more counts support this clonotype. Its target is unknown. V is TRBV6-2 or TRBV6-3 and J is TRBJ2-5, with 7 positions matching TRBD2. Sequencing was carried out using PBMCs. The clonotype was recovered from a human donor in good health (CMV status not recorded). Some clones in this sample may be carry-over from other donors' samples. The CDR3 region has the DNA TGTGCCAGCAGTCAACCCAAGTCAGCGGGGTCGGCGACCCAGTACTTC. Residues: CASSQPKSAGSATQYF.